The next 21 T cell receptor beta chains were all read from a single sample in a study of blood T cell repertoires in COVID-19. Some clones are missing from TCRdb's copy, which holds only in-frame ones; the method was immunoSEQ multiplex PCR. The sample consists of 190,000 or so clones, about 89% of them appearing once. The sequencing input was peripheral blood. Every receptor here comes from a man aged 40-55 years with active or convalescent COVID-19.

The V gene is TRBV27, the J gene TRBJ1-5; D gene uncertain. The V gene lost 4 bases and the J gene lost 0 bases, with 13 bases spanning the gap. The CDR3 extends over 16 amino acids. The germline CDR1 and CDR2 sequences are MNHEY and SMNVEV (reference sequence). The DNA of the CDR3 is TGTGCCAGCAGTTCGTCTTCCCCCTATAGCAATCAGCCCCAGCATTTT. It translates to CASSSSSPYSNQPQHF.

The chain links TRBV5-4 to TRBJ1-4; 10 bases align to TRBD1. The germline V gene encodes CDR1 SGHNT and CDR2 YYREEE (reference sequence). V lost 2 bases and J lost 5; bases outside the gene matches: 6. CDR3 length equals 16 residues. CDR3 nucleotides: TGTGCCAGCAGCTTTACACGGGACAGGGGCAATGAAAAACTGTTTTTT. Translating it yields CASSFTRDRGNEKLFF.

The V gene is TRBV19, the J gene TRBJ1-2; TRBD1 is a possible D gene (5 bases). Trimming pared 5 bases from V and 4 bases from J, leaving 11 bases between. The length of the CDR3 is 13 residues. The germline gives CDR1 LNHDA, CDR2 SQIVND (reference sequence). The CDR3 loop is CASSAGPPYGYTF. CDR3 coding DNA: TGTGCCAGTAGTGCAGGGCCTCCCTATGGCTACACCTTC.

J is TRBJ1-2 and V is TRBV27, with a tentative D call TRBD1 (6 bases). This CDR3 comprises 14 residues. Deletions cut 2 bases from V and 10 bases from J, with 17 bases between. Germline V CDR1 and CDR2: MNHEY, SMNVEV (reference sequence). CDR3 in DNA: TGTGCCAGCAGTTTAAGGGACAACTCTCCCGTCTACACCTTC. The encoded protein is CASSLRDNSPVYTF.

Concerning this clone: Other DNA sequences in the sample encode the same CDR3. The rearrangement joins TRBV7-2 to TRBJ2-5; D possibly corresponds to TRBD2 (6 bases). The CDR3 spans 15 residues. With 1 base removed from V and 2 bases from J, the gap between germline ends came to 11 bases. CDR1 is SGHTA and CDR2 is FQGNSA in the germline V gene. CDR3 loop: CASSLGGTVQETQYF. CDR3 DNA: TGTGCCAGCAGCTTAGGCGGGACGGTACAAGAGACCCAGTACTTC. The entire variable domain, with the rest obtained from reference TRBV7-2 and TRBJ2-5, is as follows: GAGVSQSPSNKVTEKGKDVELRCDPISGHTALYWYRQSLGQGLEFLIYFQGNSAPDKSGLPSDRFSAERTGGSVSTLTIQRTQQEDSAVYLCASSLGGTVQETQYFGPGTRLLVL.

The genes are TRBV10-2 and TRBJ1-1; D is unresolved. Germline CDR1 WSHSY, CDR2 SAAADI. CDR3 size: 11 residues. Trimming removed 2 bases from V and 9 bases from J, with 7 bases in between. Here the CDR3 reads CASSEQYQAFF. CDR3 bases: TGCGCCAGCAGTGAGCAGTACCAAGCTTTCTTT.

The rearrangement joins TRBV7-2 to TRBJ1-2; D is possibly TRBD1 (6 bases). V lost 3 bases and J lost 8, with 10 bases in between. Per the germline V gene, CDR1 is SGHTA and CDR2 is FQGNSA. The CDR3 runs to 12 residues. The CDR3 DNA reads TGTGCCAGCAGCTTTACAGGGTCGGGCTACACCTTC. Its protein is CASSFTGSGYTF.

The chain employs TRBV28 and TRBJ2-3; TRBD2 matches at 11 bases. J was trimmed by 4 bases and V by 5 bases; bases with no gene match: 8. CDR1 is MDHEN, CDR2 SYDVKM, per germline. The CDR3 runs 16 residues. The DNA for the CDR3 is TGTGCCAGCAGTCGACTAGCGGGGATTCGAGCAGATACGCAGTATTTT. Translating gives CASSRLAGIRADTQYF.

The rearrangement links TRBV28 to TRBJ2-7, with D maybe TRBD1 (7 bases). V was clipped by 7 bases and J by 4 bases, with 14 bases between them. This CDR3 contains 13 residues. Germline values: CDR1 MDHEN, CDR2 SYDVKM. CDR3 DNA: TGTGCCAGCACCCAGGAGGGGGCTTACGAGCAGTACTTC. This codes for CASTQEGAYEQYF.

As to this clone: Additional DNA sequences in this sample encode the identical CDR3. The genes are TRBV7-2 and TRBJ1-5, with 8 bases lining up with TRBD1. V lost 5 bases, J lost 6 bases, and 6 bases stayed unmatched. This CDR3 has 14 amino acids. Germline CDR1 is SGHTA and CDR2 is FQGNSA. The DNA of the CDR3 is TGTGCCAGCAGCCCAGGACAGGGTAGTCAGCCCCAGCATTTT. It codes for CASSPGQGSQPQHF.

The chain recombines TRBV11-2 with TRBJ2-7; D is perhaps TRBD2 (5 bases). Trimming removed 2 bases from V and 0 bases from J, with 11 bases in between. Germline loops: CDR1 SGHAT, CDR2 FQNNGV. The CDR3 is 15 residues long. The CDR3 spells CASSLLIGSSYEQYF. In nucleotides, the CDR3 is TGTGCCAGCAGCTTATTAATAGGGAGCTCCTACGAGCAGTACTTC.

This chain links TRBV5-1 with TRBJ2-3; D is possibly TRBD2 (6 bases). CDR3 length: 15 residues. V lost 2 bases, J lost 2 bases, and 12 bases lay in between. CDR1 and CDR2 (germline): SGHRS, YFSETQ. CDR3 region: CASSLAGGPTDTQYF. DNA for the CDR3: TGCGCCAGCAGCTTAGCGGGCGGCCCCACAGATACGCAGTATTTT.

The V and J genes are TRBV6-2 or TRBV6-3 and TRBJ1-1; possible D gene TRBD1, 6 bases. Trimming took off 6 bases at V and 4 bases at J, with 18 bases between the two ends. Germline V lookup: CDR1 MNHEY, CDR2 SVGEGT. CDR3 length: 15 residues. CDR3 sequence: CASSPPGRGTTEAFF. The DNA of the CDR3 is TGTGCCAGCAGCCCACCCGGGAGGGGGACCACTGAAGCTTTCTTT.

This sequence joins TRBV3-1 (or the pseudogene TRBV3-2) and TRBJ2-1; 11 positions agree with TRBD2. Trimming took 3 bases from V and 1 from J; bases not matched to a gene: 2. CDR1 LGHDT and CDR2 YNNKEL come from the germline V gene (reference sequence). This CDR3 has 16 amino acids. The CDR3 DNA is TGTGCCAGCAGCCATAGACTAGCGGGGTCCTACAATGAGCAGTTCTTC. It yields the protein CASSHRLAGSYNEQFF.

Worth noting for this clone: The junction does not match germline at one end; this may be a read error. The chain recombines TRBV7-7 with TRBJ2-5, with a tentative D call TRBD1 (7 bases). This CDR3 has 16 residues. Germline V gene data show CDR1 as SSHAT and CDR2 as FNYEAQ (reference sequence). This CDR3 reads CASSLGGGHQGETQYF. DNA of the CDR3: TGTGCTAGCAGCTTAGGAGGGGGCCATCAAGGAGAGACCCAGTACTTC.

The chain has TRBV11-1 and TRBJ2-5, with 9 bases aligning to TRBD2. V shed 4 bases, J shed 5 bases, and the junction held 11 bases outside the gene matches. Germline V CDR1 and CDR2: SGHAT, FQDESV (reference sequence). There are 16 residues in the CDR3. The DNA of the CDR3 is TGTGCCAGCAGCTCCCAAGTGCGGGGGGGAGGGGAGACCCAGTACTTC. Translated: CASSSQVRGGGETQYF. Complete variable domain (other parts from reference TRBV11-1 and TRBJ2-5): EAEVAQSPRYKITEKSQAVAFWCDPISGHATLYWYRQILGQGPELLVQFQDESVVDDSQLPKDRFSAERLKGVDSTLKIQPAELGDSAMYLCASSSQVRGGGETQYFGPGTRLLVL.

The J gene is TRBJ1-2, the V gene TRBV11-2; no clear D. Germline values: CDR1 SGHAT, CDR2 FQNNGV. This CDR3 comprises 15 residues. The ends were cut back, 6 bases at V and 0 bases at J, with 14 bases in the middle. The CDR3 sequence is CASRRSQSSNYGYTF. CDR3 DNA: TGTGCCAGCAGAAGGAGTCAGAGCTCTAACTATGGCTACACCTTC.

The rearrangement uses TRBV5-4 and TRBJ2-1, with D perhaps TRBD2 (6 bases). The V gene lost 0 bases and the J gene lost 8 bases, with 18 bases spanning the gap. The CDR3 consists of 16 residues. CDR1 is SGHNT and CDR2 is YYREEE in the germline V gene (reference sequence). CDR3 bases: TGTGCCAGCAGCTTGGTCCAGAGGAGGGCGGCGGATGAGCAGTTCTTC. Translating gives CASSLVQRRAADEQFF.

The rearrangement links TRBV7-6 to TRBJ1-6; no firm D call. Germline loops: CDR1 SGHVS, CDR2 FNYEAQ. The CDR3 runs 15 residues. Trimming cost V 5 bases and J 10 bases, with 18 bases left between them. The CDR3 nucleotides are TGTGCCAGCAGCCCAGACGGAGGACTAGGATCACCCCTCCACTTT. The encoded protein is CASSPDGGLGSPLHF.

This chain uses TRBV18 with TRBJ2-7, with 9 positions matching TRBD1. The CDR3 is 15 residues long. With V trimmed by 0 bases and J by 2 bases, 2 bases remained unmatched. Germline V gives CDR1 KGHSH, CDR2 LQKENI. CDR3 protein: CASSPPGTGTYEQYF. DNA of the CDR3: TGTGCCAGCTCACCACCAGGGACAGGGACCTACGAGCAGTACTTC.

The chain links TRBV6-5 to TRBJ1-1, with D possibly TRBD1 on 5 matching bases. CDR1 is MNHEY, CDR2 SVGAGI, per germline. V lost 0 bases, J lost 10 bases, and 18 bases lay in between. The CDR3 is made up of 15 amino acids. This CDR3 is CASSYSQEISGGAFF. The CDR3 region has the DNA TGTGCCAGCAGTTACTCGCAAGAAATCTCGGGGGGAGCTTTCTTT.